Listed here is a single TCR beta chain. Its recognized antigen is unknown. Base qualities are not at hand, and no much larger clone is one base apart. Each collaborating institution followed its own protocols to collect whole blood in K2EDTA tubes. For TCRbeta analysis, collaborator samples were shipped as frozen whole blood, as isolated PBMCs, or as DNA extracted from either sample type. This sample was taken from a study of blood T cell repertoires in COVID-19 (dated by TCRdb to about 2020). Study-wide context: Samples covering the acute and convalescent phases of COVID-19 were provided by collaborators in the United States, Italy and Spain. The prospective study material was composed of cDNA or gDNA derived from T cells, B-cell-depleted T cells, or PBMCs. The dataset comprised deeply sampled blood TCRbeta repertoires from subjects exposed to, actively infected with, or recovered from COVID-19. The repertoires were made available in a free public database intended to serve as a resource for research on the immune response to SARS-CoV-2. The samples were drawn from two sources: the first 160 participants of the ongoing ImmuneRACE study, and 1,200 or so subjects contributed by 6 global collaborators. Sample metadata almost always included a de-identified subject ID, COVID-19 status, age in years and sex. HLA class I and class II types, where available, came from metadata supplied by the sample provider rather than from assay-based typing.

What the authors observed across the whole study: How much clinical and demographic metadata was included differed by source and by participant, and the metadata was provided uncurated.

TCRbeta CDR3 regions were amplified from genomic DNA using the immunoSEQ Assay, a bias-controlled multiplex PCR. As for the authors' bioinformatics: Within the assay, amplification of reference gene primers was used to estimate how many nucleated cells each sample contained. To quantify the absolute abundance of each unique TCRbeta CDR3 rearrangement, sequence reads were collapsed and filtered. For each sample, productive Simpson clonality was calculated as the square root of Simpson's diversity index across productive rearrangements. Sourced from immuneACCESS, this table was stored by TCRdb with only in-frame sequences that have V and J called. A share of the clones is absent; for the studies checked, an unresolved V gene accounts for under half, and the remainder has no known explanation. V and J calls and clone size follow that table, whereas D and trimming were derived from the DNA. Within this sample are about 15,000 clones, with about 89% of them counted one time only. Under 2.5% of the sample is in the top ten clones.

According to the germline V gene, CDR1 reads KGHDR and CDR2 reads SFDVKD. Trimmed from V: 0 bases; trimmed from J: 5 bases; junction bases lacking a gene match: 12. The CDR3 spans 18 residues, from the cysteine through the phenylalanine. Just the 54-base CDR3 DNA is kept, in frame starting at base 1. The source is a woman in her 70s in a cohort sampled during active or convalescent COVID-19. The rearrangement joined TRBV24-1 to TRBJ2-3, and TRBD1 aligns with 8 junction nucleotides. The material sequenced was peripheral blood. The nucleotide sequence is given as TGTGCCACCAGTGATTTGCGGACAGGGTCTCGCGACAGAGATACGCAGTATTTT. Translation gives CATSDLRTGSRDRDTQYF.